This TCR beta chain was captured by sequencing in a study of OX40 agonist ivuxolimab in advanced cancers. The study in broad terms: Ivuxolimab was a fully human IgG2 agonistic monoclonal antibody targeting the costimulatory receptor OX40 (CD134). Intravenous ivuxolimab was administered to patients every 2 weeks at six dose levels: 0.01, 0.1, 0.3, 1.5, 3 and 10 mg/kg. Of the approximately 50 dose-escalation patients, hepatocellular carcinoma was present in about 20, melanoma in some 15, renal cell carcinoma in 9 and head and neck cancer in 9. In the dose-escalation cohort, around four fifths of patients were male, and the mean age was approximately 55 years, with a range of about 23 to 80. Patients were allowed to have had prior anti-PD-1, anti-PD-L1 or anti-CTLA-4 therapy, and more than 30% of the dose-escalation patients had previously received checkpoint inhibitors. Partial responses occurred in three dose-escalation patients: two with cutaneous melanoma and one with hepatocellular carcinoma. The purpose of peripheral TCRbeta sequencing was to test whether ivuxolimab changed TCR sequence diversity and led to clonal T-cell expansion. The monotherapy dose-escalation portion (N of about 57 patients) of the phase I ivuxolimab trial is reported in the paper.

The study at large found these results: At doses from 0.1 to 3.0 mg/kg, clonal expansion was seen in both CD4+ and CD8+ blood T cells between baseline and week 6. In the 0.1-3.0 mg/kg groups, partial responders had among the lowest normalized peripheral clonal expansion, particularly in CD8+ T cells. Which antigens the clonally expanded peripheral T cells were specific for was not determined. On average, CD8+ T cells showed more expanded clones than CD4+ T cells after ivuxolimab. Low levels of normalized T-cell clonal expansion were also shown by some nonresponding patients.

The trial excluded patients who had a history of autoimmune disease or were on systemic immunosuppression. Peripheral blood for TCR sequencing was collected from all dose cohorts at baseline, on cycle 4 day 1, and on cycle 7 day 1. Samples were obtained from an open-label, multicenter, first-in-human phase I dose-escalation trial of ivuxolimab. Adults with locally advanced or metastatic melanoma, renal cell, hepatocellular, or head and neck squamous cell carcinoma were enrolled in the trial. Before TCR sequencing, CD4+ and CD8+ T cells were separately sorted from peripheral blood. Concerning this clone itself: Its recognized antigen is unknown. Base qualities are not at hand, and no much larger clone is one base apart.

For sequencing of the TCRbeta CDR3 region, genomic DNA was extracted from the sorted cells. The immunoSEQ Assay was used for sequencing of TCRbeta CDR3 regions. The table was pulled from immuneACCESS by TCRdb, which kept in-frame rearrangements only. Such tables lose some clones; where checked, under half of the loss comes from unresolved V genes, and the rest has no known cause. The sample has about 79,000 clones on record, about 80% of them singletons. The ten largest clonotypes hold roughly 0.5% of the sample. The TCR originated in an adult with an advanced solid tumor such as melanoma, head and neck, liver or kidney cancer. The source material was CD4+ or CD8+ T cells sorted from blood, sampled in a trial of the OX40 agonist ivuxolimab.

The CDR3 region reads CASSPAASNYGYTF. The sequenced DNA is TGTGCCAGCTCACCGGCAGCGTCTAACTATGGCTACACCTTC. The chain employs TRBV18 and TRBJ1-2; no D segment can be confidently identified. V is clipped by 3 bases and J by 0 bases, and the sequence between their germline boundaries is 8 bases long. The germline V gene gives CDR1 as KGHSH and CDR2 as LQKENI. The CDR3, from cysteine to phenylalanine, totals 14 residues. CDR3 DNA is the only sequence kept; it has 42 bases, read in frame from the first base.